These T cell receptor beta chains were read from a single sample in a study of blood T cell repertoires in COVID-19. Generated by immunoSEQ multiplex PCR, the TCRdb table keeps only in-frame clones and is missing some. This table holds 200,000 to 250,000 clones, around 86% found once. The sample comprised PBMCs or T cells enriched from blood (not recorded which). The source is a woman in her thirties or forties with acute COVID-19. Both conserved end residues are part of each CDR3. The D gene is left open where the match is weak. Only part of the rows carry a size: once, few, many, or a class if the clone is expanded.

j_call d_call clone_size v_call cdr3_nt cdr3_aa
TRBJ1-1 . few TRBV4-1 TGCGCCAGCAGCCAACCACAGATGAACACTGAAGCTTTCTTT CASSQPQMNTEAFF
TRBJ1-6 . . TRBV9 TGTGCCAGCACAGAAAACTATAATTCACCCCTCCACTTT CASTENYNSPLHF
TRBJ1-2 TRBD1 . TRBV29-1 TGCAGCGTTAATGAGAGGGGGCAAGGCTATGGCTACACCTTC CSVNERGQGYGYTF
TRBJ1-6 . once TRBV27 TGTGCCAGCAGTCGATGGGACACAATTAATTCACCCCTCCACTTT CASSRWDTINSPLHF
TRBJ1-1 TRBD1 . TRBV2 TGTGCCAGCAGCTACGACAGGGGGACTTTGGGTGAAGCTTTCTTT CASSYDRGTLGEAFF
TRBJ1-2 . . TRBV19 TGTGCCAGTAGGCCCCAGGGAACTCGGGGCTACACCTTC CASRPQGTRGYTF
TRBJ1-4 TRBD1 . TRBV5-1 TGCGCCAGCAGCCCCTCCGAAGGACAGGGGGGTGAAAAACTGTTTTTT CASSPSEGQGGEKLFF
TRBJ2-7 . . TRBV6-5 TGTGCTAGCGCGCTGGGAGGCAGCTCCTACGAGCAGTACTTC CASALGGSSYEQYF
TRBJ1-2 . once TRBV25-1 TGTGCCAGCAGTTACTCGACAGCCTCGGGCTACACCTTC CASSYSTASGYTF
TRBJ1-2 TRBD1 . TRBV7-2 TGTGCCAGCAGCACCGGGACAGGGAATGGCTACACCTTC CASSTGTGNGYTF
TRBJ2-7 TRBD2 . TRBV6-5 TGTGCCAGCAGTTACGGGTCTAGCGGGTCGGCCTACGAGCAGTACTTC CASSYGSSGSAYEQYF
TRBJ2-2 TRBD2 . TRBV5-5 TGTGCCAGCAGCTTCAGCGGGGGGCCAGCCGGCGGGGAGCTGTTTTTT CASSFSGGPAGGELFF
TRBJ2-5 TRBD2 . TRBV7-9 TGTGCCAGCAGCTTAGGGGCGACTAGCGGGGAAGAGACCCAGTACTTC CASSLGATSGEETQYF
TRBJ1-2 . . TRBV12-3/TRBV12-4 TGTGCCAGCAGTCCGGGACACCTATATGGCTACACCTTC CASSPGHLYGYTF
TRBJ1-1 TRBD1 . TRBV7-8 TGTGCCAGCAGCTTATTGGGGACAGGGGCCGGGAGGGTTGTCGAAGCTTTCTTT CASSLLGTGAGRVVEAFF
TRBJ1-1 TRBD1 . TRBV5-4 TGTGCCAGCAGCCAGGGGGGACAGGTGAACACTGAAGCTTTCTTT CASSQGGQVNTEAFF
TRBJ2-3 TRBD2 once TRBV6-5 TGTGCCAGCAACCTCGGGGGGGCGACAGATACGCAGTATTTT CASNLGGATDTQYF
TRBJ2-7 TRBD2 . TRBV9 TGTGCCAGCAGCTTTAGCGGGGGGCCTTACGAGCAGTACTTC CASSFSGGPYEQYF
TRBJ2-7 TRBD1 . TRBV11-2 TGTGCCAGCAGCTTTTCTTGGGGGGACAGGGCGGGGCAGTACTTC CASSFSWGDRAGQYF
TRBJ1-2 TRBD1 . TRBV7-2 TGTGCCAGCAGCTTAGCCCGACAGGGAAGGGGCTACACCTTC CASSLARQGRGYTF
TRBJ2-3 TRBD2 . TRBV7-3 TGTGCCAGCGGACTAGCGGGGGTTACAGATACGCAGTATTTT CASGLAGVTDTQYF
TRBJ2-1 . . TRBV13 TGTGCCAGCAGGCGGGGAACGAGCTCCTACAATGAGCAGTTCTTC CASRRGTSSYNEQFF
TRBJ2-3 TRBD2 . TRBV19 TGTGCCAGTAGTCAGGGCCTAGCGGGGGGGACCCTCACAGATACGCAGTATTTT CASSQGLAGGTLTDTQYF
TRBJ1-2 . few TRBV4-1 TGCGCCAGCAGCCAAGTTCAGGACTATGGCTACACCTTC CASSQVQDYGYTF
TRBJ1-1 . . TRBV10-1 TGCGCCAGCAGTGAGGTGGGAGGCTCGACCACTGAAGCTTTCTTT CASSEVGGSTTEAFF
TRBJ1-2 TRBD1 . TRBV2 TGTGCCAGCAGTGAATTTAGGGACAGCCCTTATGGCTACACCTTC CASSEFRDSPYGYTF
TRBJ1-5 . . TRBV4-2 TGTGCCAGCAGCCAAGATCGGCCAGGGGAAGGTCAGCCCCAGCATTTT CASSQDRPGEGQPQHF
TRBJ2-1 TRBD2 . TRBV3-1/TRBV3-2 TGTGCCAGCAGCCAAAGTTTACGGACTAGCGGGGGATATAATGAGCAGTTCTTC CASSQSLRTSGGYNEQFF
TRBJ1-5 . . TRBV19 TGTGCCAGTAGTGGTAAAGGGGTGAGGAGCAATCAGCCCCAGCATTTT CASSGKGVRSNQPQHF
TRBJ2-2 TRBD2 . TRBV7-3 TGTGCCAGCAGCTTCGATGCGGGGGCGAACACCGGGGAGCTGTTTTTT CASSFDAGANTGELFF
TRBJ1-2 . . TRBV5-4 TGTGCCAGCAGCATAGATTACTATGGCTACACCTTC CASSIDYYGYTF
TRBJ2-5 . once TRBV7-9 TGTGCCAGCAGCTTAAGAGGTGTAGGGGGAGAGACCCAGTACTTC CASSLRGVGGETQYF
TRBJ1-1 TRBD1 . TRBV4-3 TGCGCCAGCAGCCATACAGGGGGCACTGAAGCTTTCTTT CASSHTGGTEAFF
TRBJ2-2 . . TRBV29-1 TGCAGCGTTGGCAGGGCCACCGGGGAGCTGTTTTTT CSVGRATGELFF
TRBJ1-2 TRBD1 . TRBV2 TGTGCCAGCAGACCAAGGGACAGCCCCTATGGCTACACCTTC CASRPRDSPYGYTF
TRBJ1-6 . . TRBV19 TGTGCCAGTAGTATAGAGGGGCGACGGATTCTCCACTTT CASSIEGRRILHF
TRBJ2-4 . . TRBV7-2 TGTGCCAGCAGCTTAGAGCCAGGAAAAAACATTCAGTACTTC CASSLEPGKNIQYF
TRBJ1-2 . . TRBV2 TGTGCCAGCACAAGGGGGAACTCTGGCTACACCTTC CASTRGNSGYTF
TRBJ1-1 . . TRBV12-5 TGTGCTAACCGGGGGGGGACTGAAGCTTTCTTT CANRGGTEAFF
TRBJ1-2 TRBD1 . TRBV3-1/TRBV3-2 TGTGCCAGCAGCGTGGGACAGACCTATGGCTACACCTTC CASSVGQTYGYTF
TRBJ2-3 . once TRBV6-4 TGTGCCACCGTAGGGCAGGGGCCAGATACGCAGTATTTT CATVGQGPDTQYF
TRBJ1-3 TRBD1 few TRBV30 TGTGCCTGGGACCGCAACAGGGGACCGAACTCTGGAAACACCATATATTTT CAWDRNRGPNSGNTIYF
TRBJ1-1 . . TRBV4-3 TGCGCCAGCAGCCAAGAAACAGGCTTGAACACTGAAGCTTTCTTT CASSQETGLNTEAFF
TRBJ1-3 . . TRBV6-2/TRBV6-3 TGTGCCAGCAGTACACCGGGACTCGCAGGAAACACCATATATTTT CASSTPGLAGNTIYF
TRBJ1-1 . . TRBV18 TGTGCCAGCTCACCTATTGACTTAACCACGCTGGGTGTGGGCCGGTACCGGGGCACTGAAGCTTTCTTT CASSPIDLTTLGVGRYRGTEAFF
TRBJ1-2 TRBD1 . TRBV7-8 TGTGCCAGCAGTTCGTCGGAACCGGGACAGGGGACCCTCTATGGCTACACCTTC CASSSSEPGQGTLYGYTF
TRBJ2-7 TRBD2 . TRBV7-8 TGTGCCAGCAGCTTAGGACGTCTAGGGAGGGCCTACGAGCAGTACTTC CASSLGRLGRAYEQYF
TRBJ1-6 TRBD1 . TRBV4-1 TGCGCCAGCAGCCAGGGACAGGGCTATAATTCACCCCTCCACTTT CASSQGQGYNSPLHF
TRBJ2-2 . many TRBV6-4 TGTGCCAGCAGTGAAAGCAACACCGGGGAGCTGTTTTTT CASSESNTGELFF
TRBJ1-1 TRBD1 . TRBV5-5 TGTGCCAGCAGCTTGGTGTCCGGGACAGGGGGCCTTGTGTCTTTCTTT CASSLVSGTGGLVSFF
TRBJ1-3 TRBD1 . TRBV25-1 TGTGCCACCACGACAGGGAATGGAAACACCATATATTTT CATTTGNGNTIYF
TRBJ1-1 TRBD1 few TRBV19 TGTGCCAGTAGTAGAGGGACAGGGGGCGTAACTGAAGCTTTCTTT CASSRGTGGVTEAFF
TRBJ1-4 TRBD1 . TRBV19 TGTGCCAGTACCGACGGGGGCAGGGGGCGTCAAAAACTGTTTTTT CASTDGGRGRQKLFF
TRBJ1-1 . . TRBV4-2 TGTGCCAGCAGCCAAGGGAGCCGCAGCAGGGTGAACACTGAAGCTTTCTTT CASSQGSRSRVNTEAFF
TRBJ2-7 TRBD1 . TRBV5-1 TGCGCCAGCAGCTTCGGACAGGGGGGATACGAGCAGTACTTC CASSFGQGGYEQYF
TRBJ1-2 TRBD1 . TRBV7-9 TGTGCCAGCAGCTTAGCGCGGGACAGGGATGGCTACACCTTC CASSLARDRDGYTF
TRBJ1-1 . . TRBV6-2/TRBV6-3 TGTGCCAGCAGTTACTGGGGGGTGGACACTGAAGCTTTCTTT CASSYWGVDTEAFF
TRBJ1-1 . . TRBV6-5 TGTGCCACCGCCAGGGGCGGCAACACTGAAGCTTTCTTT CATARGGNTEAFF
TRBJ2-2 . . TRBV12-3/TRBV12-4 TGTGCCAGCAGTTTAAGAGACACCGGGGAGCTGTTTTTT CASSLRDTGELFF